This is a list of T cell receptor beta chains from one sample in a study of OX40 agonist ivuxolimab in advanced cancers. Using immunoSEQ multiplex PCR, the repertoire was profiled, and TCRdb retains in-frame clones only, with some absent. The sample records roughly 80,000 clones, under 95% being singletons. The source was CD4+ or CD8+ T cells sorted from blood, collected in a trial of the OX40 agonist ivuxolimab. The receptors stem from an adult with an advanced solid tumor such as melanoma, head and neck, liver or kidney cancer. The CDR3 runs from the conserved cysteine through the conserved F or W. The order of the fields is CDR3 protein, CDR3 DNA, clone size, J gene, V gene, CDR3 length, D gene. A D gene is named only where the DNA matches it firmly. Where a row states a size, it is once, few, many or the class of an expanded clone; other rows omit it.

CDR3 protein: CASSQGQNQPQHF
CDR3 DNA: TGCGCCAGCAGCCAGGGACAAAATCAGCCCCAGCATTTT
clone size: .
J gene: TRBJ1-5
V gene: TRBV4-1
CDR3 length: 13
D gene: .

CDR3 protein: CASSSPLQSTPTEQYF
CDR3 DNA: TGTGCCAGCAGCTCCCCCCTCCAGTCAACACCTACCGAGCAGTACTTC
clone size: once
J gene: TRBJ2-7
V gene: TRBV7-9
CDR3 length: 16
D gene: .

CDR3 protein: CASSHSGADGELFF
CDR3 DNA: TGTGCCAGCAGCCATTCGGGGGCGGACGGGGAGCTGTTTTTT
clone size: .
J gene: TRBJ2-2
V gene: TRBV16
CDR3 length: 14
D gene: .

CDR3 protein: CASSSPGQGANGYTF
CDR3 DNA: TGTGCCAGCAGCTCGCCGGGACAGGGAGCAAATGGCTACACCTTC
clone size: .
J gene: TRBJ1-2
V gene: TRBV5-6
CDR3 length: 15
D gene: TRBD1

CDR3 protein: CASSSGQHTGKDTIYF
CDR3 DNA: TGTGCCAGCAGCTCTGGACAGCACACCGGCAAGGACACCATATATTTT
clone size: .
J gene: TRBJ1-3
V gene: TRBV5-8
CDR3 length: 16
D gene: .

CDR3 protein: CASSSLAGTPTDTQYF
CDR3 DNA: TGTGCCAGCAGTTCCCTAGCGGGGACCCCCACAGATACGCAGTATTTT
clone size: once
J gene: TRBJ2-3
V gene: TRBV27
CDR3 length: 16
D gene: TRBD2

CDR3 protein: CASSWGQGAFGSPLHF
CDR3 DNA: TGTGCCAGCAGCTGGGGACAGGGGGCTTTCGGTTCACCCCTCCACTTT
clone size: .
J gene: TRBJ1-6
V gene: TRBV13
CDR3 length: 16
D gene: TRBD1

CDR3 protein: CASSPFANTEAFF
CDR3 DNA: TGTGCCAGCAGCCCATTCGCTAACACTGAAGCTTTCTTT
clone size: .
J gene: TRBJ1-1
V gene: TRBV27
CDR3 length: 13
D gene: .

CDR3 protein: CASSLVGANTEAFF
CDR3 DNA: TGTGCCAGCAGCTTGGTTGGGGCCAACACTGAAGCTTTCTTT
clone size: .
J gene: TRBJ1-1
V gene: TRBV5-8
CDR3 length: 14
D gene: .

CDR3 protein: CASSELGGSYEQYF
CDR3 DNA: TGTGCCAGCAGTGAACTGGGGGGCTCCTACGAGCAGTACTTC
clone size: .
J gene: TRBJ2-7
V gene: TRBV6-1
CDR3 length: 14
D gene: .

CDR3 protein: CASSQEVARYGYTF
CDR3 DNA: TGCGCCAGCAGCCAAGAAGTGGCCCGCTATGGCTACACCTTC
clone size: .
J gene: TRBJ1-2
V gene: TRBV4-3
CDR3 length: 14
D gene: .

CDR3 protein: CASSVGGQGNYGYTF
CDR3 DNA: TGTGCCAGCAGCGTAGGGGGACAGGGCAACTATGGCTACACCTTC
clone size: .
J gene: TRBJ1-2
V gene: TRBV9
CDR3 length: 15
D gene: TRBD1

CDR3 protein: CASSPPSGRAGDTQYF
CDR3 DNA: TGTGCCAGCAGTCCTCCTAGCGGGAGGGCCGGGGATACGCAGTATTTT
clone size: .
J gene: TRBJ2-3
V gene: TRBV7-9
CDR3 length: 16
D gene: TRBD2

CDR3 protein: CAISESGGTDTQYF
CDR3 DNA: TGTGCCATCAGTGAGTCTGGAGGAACAGATACGCAGTATTTT
clone size: once
J gene: TRBJ2-3
V gene: TRBV10-3
CDR3 length: 14
D gene: .

CDR3 protein: CASSTGTSGILEQYF
CDR3 DNA: TGTGCCAGCAGTACGGGGACTAGCGGGATTCTCGAGCAGTACTTC
clone size: .
J gene: TRBJ2-7
V gene: TRBV6-5
CDR3 length: 15
D gene: TRBD2

CDR3 protein: CASSHAYAGLMSDTQYF
CDR3 DNA: TGTGCCAGCAGCCACGCATATGCGGGATTGATGTCAGATACGCAGTATTTT
clone size: .
J gene: TRBJ2-3
V gene: TRBV7-9
CDR3 length: 17
D gene: .

CDR3 protein: CASSLVAQRFTDTQYF
CDR3 DNA: TGTGCCAGCAGCTTGGTTGCGCAGCGGTTCACAGATACGCAGTATTTT
clone size: once
J gene: TRBJ2-3
V gene: TRBV7-3
CDR3 length: 16
D gene: .

CDR3 protein: CASSPVVGSYEQYF
CDR3 DNA: TGTGCCAGCAGCCCCGTCGTTGGTTCCTACGAGCAGTACTTC
clone size: once
J gene: TRBJ2-7
V gene: TRBV7-3
CDR3 length: 14
D gene: .

CDR3 protein: CASSLTGLGAEKLFF
CDR3 DNA: TGCGCCAGCAGCTTGACAGGTCTGGGAGCGGAAAAACTGTTTTTT
clone size: .
J gene: TRBJ1-4
V gene: TRBV5-1
CDR3 length: 15
D gene: .

CDR3 protein: CAISESVFGTDNEQFF
CDR3 DNA: TGTGCCATCAGTGAGTCGGTATTTGGGACAGACAATGAGCAGTTCTTC
clone size: .
J gene: TRBJ2-1
V gene: TRBV10-3
CDR3 length: 16
D gene: TRBD1

CDR3 protein: CASGPGGDSYNEQFF
CDR3 DNA: TGCGCCAGTGGGCCCGGCGGCGACTCCTACAATGAGCAGTTCTTC
clone size: .
J gene: TRBJ2-1
V gene: TRBV4-3
CDR3 length: 15
D gene: .

CDR3 protein: CASSQEVYSGNTIYF
CDR3 DNA: TGCGCCAGCAGCCAAGAGGTCTACTCTGGAAACACCATATATTTT
clone size: .
J gene: TRBJ1-3
V gene: TRBV4-3
CDR3 length: 15
D gene: .

CDR3 protein: CASRIRGGSYNEQFF
CDR3 DNA: TGTGCCAGTCGTATCCGCGGAGGGTCCTACAATGAGCAGTTCTTC
clone size: .
J gene: TRBJ2-1
V gene: TRBV19
CDR3 length: 15
D gene: .

CDR3 protein: CAWMQQRSYGYTF
CDR3 DNA: TGTGCCTGGATGCAGCAGAGAAGCTATGGCTACACCTTC
clone size: once
J gene: TRBJ1-2
V gene: TRBV30
CDR3 length: 13
D gene: .

CDR3 protein: CASRTEPGELFF
CDR3 DNA: TGCGCCAGCAGGACAGAGCCCGGGGAGCTGTTTTTT
clone size: .
J gene: TRBJ2-2
V gene: TRBV5-1
CDR3 length: 12
D gene: .

CDR3 protein: CASGGNEKLFF
CDR3 DNA: TGCGCCAGCGGAGGGAATGAAAAACTGTTTTTT
clone size: .
J gene: TRBJ1-4
V gene: TRBV4-1
CDR3 length: 11
D gene: .

CDR3 protein: CASSPPDRAGHGYTF
CDR3 DNA: TGTGCCAGCAGCCCGCCGGACAGGGCGGGGCATGGCTACACCTTC
clone size: .
J gene: TRBJ1-2
V gene: TRBV11-2
CDR3 length: 15
D gene: TRBD1

CDR3 protein: CASSRAWDSSTDTQYF
CDR3 DNA: TGTGCCAGCAGTAGGGCATGGGATAGCAGCACAGATACGCAGTATTTT
clone size: .
J gene: TRBJ2-3
V gene: TRBV27
CDR3 length: 16
D gene: .

CDR3 protein: CASSVGSGGAWTDTQYF
CDR3 DNA: TGTGCCAGCAGCGTAGGTAGCGGGGGGGCCTGGACAGATACGCAGTATTTT
clone size: .
J gene: TRBJ2-3
V gene: TRBV9
CDR3 length: 17
D gene: TRBD2

CDR3 protein: CASSQVVFNTEAFF
CDR3 DNA: TGCGCCAGCAGCCAAGTGGTTTTTAACACTGAAGCTTTCTTT
clone size: .
J gene: TRBJ1-1
V gene: TRBV4-1
CDR3 length: 14
D gene: .